This T cell receptor (beta chain) was captured in a study of sequential checkpoint blockade in melanoma. Study-wide context: Both treatment sequences were followed by maintenance nivolumab. Over 20 patients had matched tumor biopsies before treatment and at week 13 after nivolumab or ipilimumab alone.

At least ten counts were recorded for this clone. Some clones are missing from TCRdb's copy, which holds only in-frame ones; the method was immunoSEQ multiplex PCR. The table records approximately 19,000 clones, roughly 28% of them present only once. This CDR3 region has 14 residues. Germline CDR1 and CDR2: SGHNT and YENEEA. The germline V and J ends were trimmed by 3 bases and 2 bases, with 10 bases remaining between them. Treatment specified: randomized to nivolumab then ipilimumab (arm A) or the reverse (arm B). Patients had received no earlier DNA-damaging chemotherapy. The starting material was tumor tissue (inferred from file names), obtained from a patient given nivolumab and ipilimumab in sequence. This chain joins TRBV11-3 and TRBJ2-5; no clear D gene. The clonotype originates from a human donor with melanoma. The CDR3 DNA reads TGTGCCAGCAGCTTTAACAGATTACAAGAGACCCAGTACTTC. It specifies CASSFNRLQETQYF.